This TCR beta chain stems from a study of cytomegalovirus exposure and HLA in healthy donors. Study results and limitations: Most TCR beta V segments were productive about 87% or about 30% of the time in an earlier analysis.

In the PCR, 60 Vbeta and 13 Jbeta primers were used. TCRdb's copy holds only in-frame clones and misses some; the assay was immunoSEQ multiplex PCR. Found here are 110,000 to 150,000 clones, under 90% of them singletons; the top ten hold about 5%. In germline, CDR1 is MNHEY, CDR2 SVGAGI. The CDR3 spans 13 residues. The V and J ends lost 5 bases and 4 bases respectively, with 12 bases between them. About this clone: Its antigen is undetermined.

The V gene is TRBV6-5, the J gene TRBJ2-7, with D unresolved. The sequence derives from a man aged 35 to 55 in good health and CMV-seronegative. Sample: PBMCs. The DNA of the CDR3 is TGTGCCAGCAGTACGACAAATGCGTACGAGCAGTACTTC. It is translated as CASSTTNAYEQYF.